These 32 T cell receptor beta chains were all obtained from the same sample, sequenced in a study of identical twins' blood T cells. In TCRdb, the 5' RACE reads were re-called with MiXCR into one record per CDR3 protein. The sample has about 370,000 distinct CDR3 sequences, 28% seen once. Material: PBMCs. These receptors all stem from a woman aged 18-49 years in good health.

The chain links TRBV29-1 to TRBJ2-1; D possibly corresponds to TRBD1 (7 bases). The CDR3 covers 13 residues. Trimming cost V 7 bases and J 8 bases, with 18 bases left between them. Germline CDR1 SQVTM, CDR2 ANQGSEA. The CDR3 loop reads CSGRLEGADEQFF. CDR3 sequence (DNA): TGCAGCGGGCGACTAGAGGGGGCAGATGAGCAGTTCTTC.

Remarks on this clonotype: The junction differs from germline at one of its ends, possibly a read error. DNA of the CDR3: TGTGCCGGCAGTCCAGGACTCTTACTCGAGCAGTACTTC. Protein sequence: CAGSPGLLLEQYF. The chain uses TRBV12-3 or TRBV12-4 and TRBJ2-7; D is perhaps TRBD2 (5 bases). The CDR3 runs 13 residues.

Concerning this clonotype itself: Mismatch with germline at one junction end may stem from a read error. The chain carries TRBV27 and TRBJ1-4; 8 bases agree with TRBD1. Germline V gene lookup returns CDR1 MNHEY and CDR2 SMNVEV (reference sequence). The CDR3 runs 15 residues. The CDR3 DNA follows: TGCGCCAGCAGCTCTAGGACAGGGAGGAATGAAAAACTGTTTTTT. It yields the protein CASSSRTGRNEKLFF.

The CDR3 loop reads CSVEEGGNGDEQFF. DNA for the CDR3: TGCAGCGTTGAAGAAGGTGGGAACGGAGATGAGCAGTTCTTC. The V gene is TRBV29-1, the J gene TRBJ2-1; D unresolved. Between the trimmed V and J ends, which lost 0 bases and 8 bases, there was a span of 14 bases. The length of the CDR3 is 14 residues. CDR1 is SQVTM and CDR2 is ANQGSEA in the germline V gene.

The sample holds a few counts of this clonotype. The chain uses TRBV18 and TRBJ1-1; no reliable D call. V was shortened by 6 bases and J by 1 base, with 9 bases between the two germline ends. From germline, CDR1 is KGHSH and CDR2 LQKENI. This CDR3 is 13 amino acids long. In DNA, the CDR3 is TGTGCCAGCTCGCCCGGCACGAACACTGAAGCTTTCTTT. Its translation: CASSPGTNTEAFF.

The chain combines TRBV7-9 with TRBJ1-1; 8 nucleotides line up with TRBD1. The J segment lost 0 bases and the V segment lost 5 bases, leaving 5 bases of the junction unmatched. CDR1 SEHNR and CDR2 FQNEAQ come from the germline V gene (reference sequence). CDR3 length equals 15 residues. The CDR3 is CASSPQGAVNTEAFF. The CDR3 coding sequence is TGTGCCAGCAGCCCCCAGGGGGCTGTGAACACTGAAGCTTTCTTT.

This rearrangement joins TRBV14 to TRBJ1-3; D gene unclear. V was pared by 1 base and J by 2 bases, with 21 bases between. CDR1 and CDR2 from the germline V gene are SGHDN and FVKESK. The CDR3 consists of 19 residues. This CDR3 is CASSQGSGSRRRPGNTIYF. CDR3 nucleotides: TGTGCCAGCAGCCAAGGGTCCGGGTCCAGGAGGAGACCTGGAAACACCATATATTTT. The variable domain in full, completed from reference TRBV14 and TRBJ1-3, reads EAGVTQFPSHSVIEKGQTVTLRCDPISGHDNLYWYRRVMGKEIKFLLHFVKESKQDESGMPNNRFLAERTGGTYSTLKVQPAELEDSGVYFCASSQGSGSRRRPGNTIYFGEGSWLTVV.

V and J are TRBV20-1 and TRBJ2-7, with D perhaps matching TRBD1 (5 bases). Germline V CDR1 and CDR2: DFQATT, SNEGSKA (reference sequence). Trimming removed 3 bases at V and 3 bases at J, with 9 bases between. The CDR3 has 12 residues. The CDR3, as DNA: TGCAGTGCTAGTGTACAGGACTACGAGCAGTACTTC. Amino acids: CSASVQDYEQYF.

Comment on this clonotype: A read error may account for a junction end that differs from germline. The V gene is TRBV7-7, the J gene TRBJ2-2, with unresolved D. The CDR3 loop spans 13 amino acids. Germline CDR1 reads SSHAT; CDR2 reads FNYEAQ (reference sequence). The CDR3 is CASSPDAPGELFF. The CDR3, as DNA: TGTGCTAGCAGCCCAGATGCTCCCGGGGAGCTGTTTTTT. The variable domain in full, completed from reference TRBV7-7 and TRBJ2-2, reads GAGVSQSPRYKVTKRGQDVTLRCDPISSHATLYWYQQALGQGPEFLTYFNYEAQPDKSGLPSDRFSAERPEGSISTLTIQRTEQRDSAMYRCASSPDAPGELFFGEGSRLTVL.

On this clonotype: A much more abundant neighbour one base away suggests this may be a read error. The V call is TRBV11-2, the J call TRBJ2-1; D gene uncertain. The CDR3 has 15 amino acids. The germline gives CDR1 SGHAT, CDR2 FQNNGV. For the CDR3, the DNA is TGTGCCAGCTGCTTAGCCCAGATTTCCTACAATGAGCAGTTCTTC. Translation gives CASCLAQISYNEQFF.

Of note for this clonotype: At one of its ends the junction is not consistent with the germline gene, which may arise from a read error. The chain carries TRBV6-2 or TRBV6-3 and TRBJ1-2; D is perhaps TRBD1 (5 bases). The CDR3 loop spans 12 amino acids. Germline assignment: CDR1 MNHEY and CDR2 SVGEGT. CDR3 coding DNA: TGTGCCAGCAGGTCAGGGCGTTATGGCTGCACCTTC. Its translation is CASRSGRYGCTF.

Worth noting for this clonotype: Its ends do not fully match the called genes, so a read error is possible. This sequence joins TRBV2 and TRBJ1-1; D may be TRBD1 (5 bases). This CDR3 has 14 amino acids. In germline, CDR1 is SNHLY, CDR2 FYNNEI. CDR3 nucleotide sequence: TGTGCCAGCAGTTGGGGACGGGTGAACACTGAAGTTTTCTTT. Translating gives CASSWGRVNTEVFF.

The chain couples TRBV2 to TRBJ2-3; D not certain. The CDR3 spans 12 residues. Trimming took off 2 bases at V and 3 bases at J, with 3 bases between the two ends. Germline V gene sequence: CDR1 SNHLY, CDR2 FYNNEI. The CDR3 sequence: CASSEYTDTQYF. In nucleotides, the CDR3 is TGTGCCAGCAGTGAATATACAGATACGCAGTATTTT.

This clonotype was recorded a few times. The chain is built from TRBV29-1 and TRBJ2-2, with 7 bases aligning to TRBD1. Per the germline V gene, CDR1 is SQVTM and CDR2 is ANQGSEA. V trimming: 4 bases; J trimming: 6 bases; junction bases outside the gene matches: 5. This CDR3 is 13 amino acids long. CDR3 coding DNA: TGCAGCGTTGTCGACAGGGCGGCCGGGGAGCTGTTTTTT. This sequence encodes CSVVDRAAGELFF.

The chain links TRBV6-2 or TRBV6-3 to TRBJ2-1; D ambiguous. V was clipped by 1 base and J by 5 bases, with 9 bases between them. This CDR3 region has 14 residues. Germline-derived CDR1 and CDR2 are MNHEY and SVGEGT. The CDR3 region has the DNA TGTGCCAGCAGTTACTTGGCTACCCACAATGAGCAGTTCTTC. This translates into CASSYLATHNEQFF.

CDR3 bases: TGCAGTGCTAGTCCGCTCCGACAGGGGGCACTTCGGCATGGCTACACCTTC. Its translation is CSASPLRQGALRHGYTF. The rearrangement joins TRBV20-1 to TRBJ1-2, with TRBD1 matching 10 bases. The CDR3 runs 17 residues. Trimming at V came to 3 bases and at J to 6 bases, leaving 16 bases not matched to a gene. Per the germline V gene, CDR1 is DFQATT and CDR2 is SNEGSKA (reference sequence).

In this sample, this clonotype turned up a few times. V usage is TRBV6-5 and J usage is TRBJ1-5, with a possible D match to TRBD1 (6 bases). The V end was cut by 2 bases, the J end by 7 bases, with 12 bases between. The CDR3 loop spans 14 amino acids. Per germline, CDR1 MNHEY and CDR2 SVGAGI. CDR3 in amino acids: CASSYIRGGQPQHF. CDR3 nucleotide sequence: TGTGCCAGCAGTTACATCAGGGGAGGACAGCCCCAGCATTTT.

This chain uses TRBV7-2 with TRBJ1-1, with a tentative D call TRBD1 (6 bases). Germline V CDR1 and CDR2: SGHTA, FQGNSA. V dropped 4 bases and J dropped 2 bases, with 14 bases sitting between them. This CDR3 contains 15 residues. CDR3 sequence reads: CASSSHREVNTEAFF. The CDR3 DNA sequence: TGTGCCAGCAGCTCACACAGGGAAGTAAACACTGAAGCTTTCTTT.

V gene TRBV19 combines with J gene TRBJ2-1; tentatively, D is TRBD1 or TRBD2 (5 bases each). Deletions cut 4 bases from V and 8 bases from J, with 9 bases between. The CDR3 contains 12 residues. The V gene's germline CDR1 is LNHDA and CDR2 SQIVND (reference sequence). The CDR3 DNA reads as TGTGCCAGTAGTACAAGGGGACATGAGCAGTTCTTC. Translating gives CASSTRGHEQFF.

This sequence joins TRBV3-1 and TRBJ1-2; D unresolved. V gave up 2 bases and J gave up 8 bases, with 12 bases separating them. The length of the CDR3 is 13 residues. The germline CDR1 and CDR2 sequences are LGHDT and YNNKEL (reference sequence). CDR3 region: CASSQYGDGGYTF. For the CDR3, the DNA is TGTGCCAGCAGCCAATACGGGGATGGGGGCTACACCTTC. Full variable domain (rest looked up from reference TRBV3-1 and TRBJ1-2): DTAVSQTPKYLVTQMGNDKSIKCEQNLGHDTMYWYKQDSKKFLKIMFSYNNKELIINETVPNRFSPKSPDKAHLNLHINSLELGDSAVYFCASSQYGDGGYTFGSGTRLTVV.

This sequence joins TRBV6-6 and TRBJ1-1, with TRBD1 matching over 9 bases. This CDR3 comprises 13 residues. The J segment lost 4 bases and the V segment lost 7 bases, leaving 4 bases of the junction unmatched. The germline V gene encodes CDR1 MNHNY and CDR2 SVGAGI (reference sequence). CDR3 in DNA: TGTGCCAGCAAGGACAGGGGCTTCACTGAAGCTTTCTTT. Translation gives CASKDRGFTEAFF.

The chain is built from TRBV5-1 and TRBJ2-1, with no clear D. Germline V lookup: CDR1 SGHRS, CDR2 YFSETQ. V lost 3 bases and J 5 bases, leaving 6 bases between the germline ends. The CDR3 is 12 residues long. The CDR3 region is CASSSDHNEQFF. The CDR3 DNA reads as TGCGCCAGCAGCTCCGATCACAATGAGCAGTTCTTC.

The chain uses TRBV7-2 and TRBJ1-2, with TRBD1 as a possible D gene (5 bases). The germline gives CDR1 SGHTA, CDR2 FQGNSA. There are 14 residues in the CDR3. V was clipped by 1 base and J by 8 bases, with 14 bases between them. As DNA, the CDR3 is TGTGCCAGCAGCTTAGATTTTAGAGGGGTAGGCTACACCTTC. It codes for CASSLDFRGVGYTF.

This clonotype was observed a handful of times. This chain joins TRBV7-2 and TRBJ2-1, with D uncertain. Germline values: CDR1 SGHTA, CDR2 FQGNSA. The CDR3 contains 16 residues. V gave up 5 bases and J gave up 0 bases, with 14 bases separating them. The CDR3 DNA reads TGTGCCAGCAGCATCTTTCCTTTGAGCTCCTACAATGAGCAGTTCTTC. Translation: CASSIFPLSSYNEQFF.

The V call is TRBV12-3 or TRBV12-4, the J call TRBJ1-1, with D uncertain. The CDR3 has 13 residues. V was pared by 6 bases and J by 5 bases, with 13 bases between. CDR3 in DNA: TGTGCCAGCAGCCCGTACGTCCGGACTGAAGCTTTCTTT. It yields the protein CASSPYVRTEAFF.

V and J are TRBV3-1 and TRBJ2-1; D tentatively reads TRBD1 or TRBD2 (5 bases each). Trimming left V 0 bases short and J 8 bases short, with 17 bases between. This CDR3 spans 16 amino acids. Germline V gene lookup returns CDR1 LGHDT and CDR2 YNNKEL (reference sequence). The CDR3 region is CASSQDWGRGDHEQFF. The CDR3 DNA reads TGTGCCAGCAGCCAAGATTGGGGGAGAGGGGACCATGAGCAGTTCTTC.

As to this clonotype: One junction end disagrees with the germline gene, perhaps due to a read error. The chain carries TRBV20-1 and TRBJ1-4, with TRBD1 identical over 7 bases. Germline values: CDR1 DFQATT, CDR2 SNEGSKA (reference sequence). The CDR3 extends over 14 amino acids. CDR3 sequence (DNA): TGCAGTACTAGACCTACAGGGGATAATGAAAAACTGTTTTTT. Translation: CSTRPTGDNEKLFF.

The genes are TRBV7-2 and TRBJ1-4; D might be TRBD1 (6 bases). The CDR3 has 15 residues. V gave up 3 bases and J gave up 6 bases, with 14 bases separating them. In germline, CDR1 is SGHTA, CDR2 FQGNSA. CDR3 coding DNA: TGTGCCAGCAGCTTGTCAGACAGGATGGATGAAAAACTGTTTTTT. Protein product: CASSLSDRMDEKLFF.

This clonotype is a singleton in its sample. J is TRBJ1-2 and V is TRBV11-2, with D possibly being TRBD1 (6 bases). Trimming took 5 bases from V and 7 from J, leaving 17 bases between them. The CDR3 sequence is 14 residues long. The germline gives CDR1 SGHAT, CDR2 FQNNGV. The CDR3: CASSHTNRDSGYTF. The CDR3 DNA follows: TGTGCCAGCAGCCATACCAACAGGGATAGTGGCTACACCTTC.

This clonotype was seen more than once but under ten times. V is TRBV18 and J is TRBJ2-7; D gene ambiguous. The CDR3 runs 14 residues. Trimming shortened V by 0 bases and J by 0 bases, and 6 bases separated the two germline ends. Germline values: CDR1 KGHSH, CDR2 LQKENI. CDR3 DNA: TGTGCCAGCTCACCACCGTTTCCCTCCTACGAGCAGTACTTC. This encodes CASSPPFPSYEQYF.

The rearrangement links TRBV7-9 to TRBJ1-5, with D possibly TRBD1 on 5 matching bases. From germline, CDR1 is SEHNR and CDR2 FQNEAQ (reference sequence). Trimming removed 3 bases at V and 3 bases at J, with 9 bases between. This CDR3 has 14 residues. The CDR3 DNA follows: TGTGCCAGCAGCTTGGGGGTTAACAATCAGCCCCAGCATTTT. Its protein is CASSLGVNNQPQHF. Together with reference TRBV7-9 and TRBJ1-5, the CDR3 gives the full variable domain: DTGVSQNPRHKITKRGQNVTFRCDPISEHNRLYWYRQTLGQGPEFLTYFQNEAQLEKSRLLSDRFSAERPKGSFSTLEIQRTEQGDSAMYLCASSLGVNNQPQHFGDGTRLSIL.

This clonotype turned up a few times. A read error may account for a junction end that differs from germline. V usage is TRBV20-1 and J usage is TRBJ2-7; 10 bases are a match to TRBD2. The germline V gene encodes CDR1 DFQATT and CDR2 SNEGSKA (reference sequence). This CDR3 region has 15 residues. CDR3 in DNA: TGCAGTGCTAAATGGGGGACTAGCGTCTCCCACGAGCAGTACTTC. It specifies CSAKWGTSVSHEQYF.